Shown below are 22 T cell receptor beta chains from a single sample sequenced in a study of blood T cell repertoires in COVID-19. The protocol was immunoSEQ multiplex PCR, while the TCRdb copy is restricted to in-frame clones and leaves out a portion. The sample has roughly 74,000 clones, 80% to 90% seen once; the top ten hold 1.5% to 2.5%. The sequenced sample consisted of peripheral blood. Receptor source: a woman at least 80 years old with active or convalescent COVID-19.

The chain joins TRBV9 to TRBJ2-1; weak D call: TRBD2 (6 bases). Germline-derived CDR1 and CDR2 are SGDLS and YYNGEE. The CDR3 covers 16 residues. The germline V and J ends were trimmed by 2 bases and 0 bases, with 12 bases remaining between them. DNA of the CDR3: TGTGCCAGCAGCGTGGCTCTAGCGAGCTCCTACAATGAGCAGTTCTTC. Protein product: CASSVALASSYNEQFF.

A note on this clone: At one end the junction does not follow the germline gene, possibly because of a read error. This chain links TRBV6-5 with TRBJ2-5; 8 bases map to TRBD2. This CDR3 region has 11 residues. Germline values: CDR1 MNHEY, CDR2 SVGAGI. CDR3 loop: CASTGGELIDF. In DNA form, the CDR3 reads TGTGCCAGTACCGGGGGGGAACTGATTGACTTC.

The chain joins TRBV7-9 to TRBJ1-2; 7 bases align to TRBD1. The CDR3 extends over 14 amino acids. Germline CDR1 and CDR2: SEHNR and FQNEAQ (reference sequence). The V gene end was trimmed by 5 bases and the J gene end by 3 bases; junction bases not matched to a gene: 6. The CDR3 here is CASSNWDRDYGYTF. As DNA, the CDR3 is TGTGCCAGCAGCAATTGGGACAGAGACTATGGCTACACCTTC.

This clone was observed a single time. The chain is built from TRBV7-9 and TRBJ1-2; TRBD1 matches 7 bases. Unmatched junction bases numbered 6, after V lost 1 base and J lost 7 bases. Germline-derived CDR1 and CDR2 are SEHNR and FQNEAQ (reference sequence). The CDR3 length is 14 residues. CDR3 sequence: CASSLGQGLGGYTF. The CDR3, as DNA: TGTGCCAGCAGCTTAGGACAGGGCCTTGGTGGCTACACCTTC.

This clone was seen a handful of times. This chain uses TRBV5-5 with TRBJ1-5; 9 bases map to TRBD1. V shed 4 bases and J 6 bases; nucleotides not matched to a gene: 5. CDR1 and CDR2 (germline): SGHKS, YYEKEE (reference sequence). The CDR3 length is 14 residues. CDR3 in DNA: TGTGCCAGCAGCAGGACAGGGGCTGGTCAGCCCCAGCATTTT. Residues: CASSRTGAGQPQHF.

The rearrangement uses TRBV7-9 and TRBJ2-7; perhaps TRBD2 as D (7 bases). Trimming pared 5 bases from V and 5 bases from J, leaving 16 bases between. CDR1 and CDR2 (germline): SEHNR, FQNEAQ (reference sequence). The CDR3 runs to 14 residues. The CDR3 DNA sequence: TGTGCCAGCAGCCGGGGCGGGGGCCAGGACGAGCAGTACTTC. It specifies CASSRGGGQDEQYF.

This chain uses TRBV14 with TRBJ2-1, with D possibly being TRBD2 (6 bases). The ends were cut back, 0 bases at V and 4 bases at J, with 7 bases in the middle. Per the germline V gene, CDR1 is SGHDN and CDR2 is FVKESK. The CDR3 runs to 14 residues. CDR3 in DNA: TGTGCCAGCAGCCAAGAGCGGGGATACAATGAGCAGTTCTTC. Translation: CASSQERGYNEQFF.

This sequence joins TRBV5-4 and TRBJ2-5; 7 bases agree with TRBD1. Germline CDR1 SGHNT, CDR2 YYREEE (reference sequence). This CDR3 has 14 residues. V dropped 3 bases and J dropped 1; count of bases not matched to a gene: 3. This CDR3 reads CASSSTGPQETQYF. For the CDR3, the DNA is TGTGCCAGCAGCTCGACAGGGCCCCAAGAGACCCAGTACTTC.

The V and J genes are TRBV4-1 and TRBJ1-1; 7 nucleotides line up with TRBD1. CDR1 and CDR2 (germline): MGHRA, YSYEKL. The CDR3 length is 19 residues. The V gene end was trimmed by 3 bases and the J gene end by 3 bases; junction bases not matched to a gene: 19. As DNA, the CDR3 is TGCGCCAGCAGCCACAAACGAGACCGGACAGGAGTGGGTGACACTGAAGCTTTCTTT. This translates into CASSHKRDRTGVGDTEAFF.

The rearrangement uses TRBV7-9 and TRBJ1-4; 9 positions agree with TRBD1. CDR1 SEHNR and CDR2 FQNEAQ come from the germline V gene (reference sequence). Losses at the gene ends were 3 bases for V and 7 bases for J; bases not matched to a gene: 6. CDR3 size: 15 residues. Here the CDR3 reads CASSFGTGSGEKLFF. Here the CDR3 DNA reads TGTGCCAGCAGCTTTGGGACAGGGAGTGGTGAAAAACTGTTTTTT.

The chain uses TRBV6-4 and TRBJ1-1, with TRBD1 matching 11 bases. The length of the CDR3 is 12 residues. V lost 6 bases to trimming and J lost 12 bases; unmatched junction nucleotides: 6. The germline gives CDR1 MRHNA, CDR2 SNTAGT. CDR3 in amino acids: CASRGTGGSTFF. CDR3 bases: TGTGCCAGCAGAGGGACAGGGGGGTCGACTTTCTTT.

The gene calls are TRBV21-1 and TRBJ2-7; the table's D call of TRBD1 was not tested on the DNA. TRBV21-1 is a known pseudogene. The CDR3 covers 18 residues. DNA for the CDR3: TGTGCCAGCAGCAAATCCCAGGCGACGGGGACAGGGATCTACGAGCAGTACTTC. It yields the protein CASSKSQATGTGIYEQYF.

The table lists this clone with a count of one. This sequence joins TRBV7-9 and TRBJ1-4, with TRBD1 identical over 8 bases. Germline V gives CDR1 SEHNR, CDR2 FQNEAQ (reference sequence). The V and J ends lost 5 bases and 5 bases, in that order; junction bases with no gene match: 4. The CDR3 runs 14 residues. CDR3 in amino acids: CASSRTGLNEKLFF. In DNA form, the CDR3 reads TGTGCCAGCAGCCGGACAGGGTTAAATGAAAAACTGTTTTTT.

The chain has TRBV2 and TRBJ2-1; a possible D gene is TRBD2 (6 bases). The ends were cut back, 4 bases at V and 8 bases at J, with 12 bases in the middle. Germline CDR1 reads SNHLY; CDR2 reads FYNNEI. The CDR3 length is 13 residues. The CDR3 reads CASSAGGVDEQFF. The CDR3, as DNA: TGTGCCAGCAGTGCCGGAGGGGTCGATGAGCAGTTCTTC.

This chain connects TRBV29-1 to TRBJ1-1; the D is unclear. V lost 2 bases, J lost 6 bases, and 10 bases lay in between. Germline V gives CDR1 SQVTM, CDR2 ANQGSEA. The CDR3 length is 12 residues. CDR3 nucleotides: TGCAGCGTTGAACGCAGAGGTGCTGAAGCTTTCTTT. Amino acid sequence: CSVERRGAEAFF.

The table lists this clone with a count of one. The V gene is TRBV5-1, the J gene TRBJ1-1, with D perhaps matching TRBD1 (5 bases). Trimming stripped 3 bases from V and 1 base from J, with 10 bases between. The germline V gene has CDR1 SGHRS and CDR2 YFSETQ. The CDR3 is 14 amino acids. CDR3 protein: CASSSQGRNTEAFF. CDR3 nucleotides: TGCGCCAGCAGCTCCCAGGGCAGGAACACTGAAGCTTTCTTT.

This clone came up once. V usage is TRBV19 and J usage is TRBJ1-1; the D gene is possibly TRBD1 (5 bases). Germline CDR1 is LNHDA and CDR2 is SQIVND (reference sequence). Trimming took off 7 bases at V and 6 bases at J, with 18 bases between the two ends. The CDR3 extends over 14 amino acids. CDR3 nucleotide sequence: TGTGCCAGTAATAGACGGGGAGGGGAGGCTGAAGCTTTCTTT. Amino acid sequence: CASNRRGGEAEAFF.

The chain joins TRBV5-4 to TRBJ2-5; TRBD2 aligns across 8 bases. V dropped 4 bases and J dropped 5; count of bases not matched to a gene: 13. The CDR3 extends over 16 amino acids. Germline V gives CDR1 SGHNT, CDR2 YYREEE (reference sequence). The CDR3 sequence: CASSLEGTRSRETQYF. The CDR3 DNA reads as TGTGCCAGCAGCCTGGAAGGGACTAGAAGTCGGGAGACCCAGTACTTC.

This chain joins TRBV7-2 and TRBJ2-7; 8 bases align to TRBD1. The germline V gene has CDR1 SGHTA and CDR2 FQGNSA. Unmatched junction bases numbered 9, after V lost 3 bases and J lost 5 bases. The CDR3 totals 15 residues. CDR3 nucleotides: TGTGCCAGCAGCTTTGGCGCACAGGGGGGCCACGAGCAGTACTTC. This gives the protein CASSFGAQGGHEQYF.

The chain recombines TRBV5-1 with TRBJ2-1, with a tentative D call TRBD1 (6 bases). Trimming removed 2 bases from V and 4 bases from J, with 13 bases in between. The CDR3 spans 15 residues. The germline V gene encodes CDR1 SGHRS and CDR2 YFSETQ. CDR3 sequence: CASSLGDNLYNEQFF. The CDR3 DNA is TGCGCCAGCAGCTTAGGGGACAACTTATACAATGAGCAGTTCTTC.

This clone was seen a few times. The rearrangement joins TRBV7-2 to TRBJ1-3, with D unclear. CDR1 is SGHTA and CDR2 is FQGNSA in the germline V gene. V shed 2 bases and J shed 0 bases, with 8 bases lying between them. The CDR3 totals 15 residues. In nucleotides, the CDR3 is TGTGCCAGCAGCTTACAGGCTACCTCTGGAAACACCATATATTTT. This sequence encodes CASSLQATSGNTIYF.

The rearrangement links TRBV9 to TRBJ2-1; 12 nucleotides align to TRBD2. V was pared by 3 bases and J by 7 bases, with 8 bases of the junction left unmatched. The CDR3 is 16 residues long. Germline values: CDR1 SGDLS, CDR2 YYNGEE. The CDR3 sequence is CASSETLAGGWNEQFF. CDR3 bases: TGTGCCAGCAGCGAAACACTAGCGGGGGGCTGGAATGAGCAGTTCTTC.